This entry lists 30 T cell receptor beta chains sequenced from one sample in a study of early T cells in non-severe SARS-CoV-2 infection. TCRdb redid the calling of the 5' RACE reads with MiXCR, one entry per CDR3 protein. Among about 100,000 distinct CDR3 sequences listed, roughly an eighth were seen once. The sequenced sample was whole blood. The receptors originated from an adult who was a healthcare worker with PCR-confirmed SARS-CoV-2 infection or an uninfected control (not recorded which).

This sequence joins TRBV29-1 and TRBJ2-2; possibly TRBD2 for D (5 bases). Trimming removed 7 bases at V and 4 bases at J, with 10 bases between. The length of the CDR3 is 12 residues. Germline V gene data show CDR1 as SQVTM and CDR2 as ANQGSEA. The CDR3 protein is CSGSRGTGELFF. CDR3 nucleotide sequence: TGCAGCGGAAGTCGGGGCACCGGGGAGCTGTTTTTT.

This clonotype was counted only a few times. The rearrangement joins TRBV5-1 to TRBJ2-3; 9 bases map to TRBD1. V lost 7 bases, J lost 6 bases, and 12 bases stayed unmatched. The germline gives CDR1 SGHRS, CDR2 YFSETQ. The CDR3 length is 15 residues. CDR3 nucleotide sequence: TGCGCCAGCTCCCACGCACAGGGGGCACCGGATACGCAGTATTTT. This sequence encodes CASSHAQGAPDTQYF.

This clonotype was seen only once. The CDR3 DNA sequence: TGTGCCTGCCACATAGGGGGTAGCTCCTACAATGAGCAGTTCTTC. This translates into CACHIGGSSYNEQFF. This chain joins TRBV27 and TRBJ2-1, with D possibly matching TRBD1 (6 bases). The V and J ends lost 11 bases and 0 bases respectively, with 17 bases between them. The CDR3 is 15 amino acids. Germline CDR1 is MNHEY and CDR2 is SMNVEV (reference sequence).

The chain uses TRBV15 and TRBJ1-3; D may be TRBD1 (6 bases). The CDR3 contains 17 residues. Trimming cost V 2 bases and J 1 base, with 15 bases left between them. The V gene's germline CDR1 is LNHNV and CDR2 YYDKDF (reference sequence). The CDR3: CATSRNRDNRSGNTIYF. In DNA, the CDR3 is TGTGCCACCAGCAGAAATCGGGACAATCGATCTGGAAACACCATATATTTT. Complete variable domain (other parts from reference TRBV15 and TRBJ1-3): DAMVIQNPRYQVTQFGKPVTLSCSQTLNHNVMYWYQQKSSQAPKLLFHYYDKDFNNEADTPDNFQSRRPNTSFCFLDIRSPGLGDTAMYLCATSRNRDNRSGNTIYFGEGSWLTVV.

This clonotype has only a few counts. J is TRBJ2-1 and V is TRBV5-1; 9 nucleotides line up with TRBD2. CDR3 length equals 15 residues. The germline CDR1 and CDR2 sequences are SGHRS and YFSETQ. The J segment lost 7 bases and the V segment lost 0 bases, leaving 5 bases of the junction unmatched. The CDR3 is CASSLVASGNNEQFF. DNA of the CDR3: TGCGCCAGCAGCTTGGTGGCTAGCGGGAATAATGAGCAGTTCTTC. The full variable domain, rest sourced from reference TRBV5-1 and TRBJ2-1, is KAGVTQTPRYLIKTRGQQVTLSCSPISGHRSVSWYQQTPGQGLQFLFEYFSETQRNKGNFPGRFSGRQFSNSRSEMNVSTLELGDSALYLCASSLVASGNNEQFFGPGTRLTVL.

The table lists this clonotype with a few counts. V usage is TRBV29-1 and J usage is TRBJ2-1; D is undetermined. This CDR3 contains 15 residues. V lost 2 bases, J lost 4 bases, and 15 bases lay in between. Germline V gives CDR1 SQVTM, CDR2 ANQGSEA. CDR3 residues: CSVETLSPSYNEQFF. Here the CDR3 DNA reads TGCAGCGTTGAAACGTTGTCCCCCTCATACAATGAGCAGTTCTTC.

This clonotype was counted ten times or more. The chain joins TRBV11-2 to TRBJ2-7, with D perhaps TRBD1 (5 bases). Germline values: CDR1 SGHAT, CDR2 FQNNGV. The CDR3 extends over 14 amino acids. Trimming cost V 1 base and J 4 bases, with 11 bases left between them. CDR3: CASSLGAAGYEQYF. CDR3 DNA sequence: TGTGCCAGCAGCTTAGGCGCGGCAGGGTACGAGCAGTACTTC.

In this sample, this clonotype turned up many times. The CDR3 spells CSASKGKADTEAFF. As DNA, the CDR3 is TGCAGTGCTAGCAAGGGGAAAGCGGACACTGAAGCTTTCTTT. The chain uses TRBV20-1 and TRBJ1-1; D may be TRBD1 (5 bases). Germline assignment: CDR1 DFQATT and CDR2 SNEGSKA (reference sequence). V shed 3 bases and J shed 3 bases, with 14 bases lying between them. The CDR3 loop spans 14 amino acids.

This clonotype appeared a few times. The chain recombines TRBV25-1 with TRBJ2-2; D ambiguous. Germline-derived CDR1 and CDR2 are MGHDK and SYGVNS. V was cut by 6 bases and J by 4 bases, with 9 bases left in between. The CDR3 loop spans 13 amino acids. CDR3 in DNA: TGTGCCAGCAGAAGTATTCTCACCGGGGAGCTGTTTTTT. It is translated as CASRSILTGELFF.

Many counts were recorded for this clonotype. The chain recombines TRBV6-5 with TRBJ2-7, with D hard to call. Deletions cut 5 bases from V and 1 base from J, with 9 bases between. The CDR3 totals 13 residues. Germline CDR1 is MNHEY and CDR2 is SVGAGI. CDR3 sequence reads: CASSRTGSYEQYF. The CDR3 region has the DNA TGTGCCAGCAGTAGGACCGGTTCCTACGAGCAGTACTTC.

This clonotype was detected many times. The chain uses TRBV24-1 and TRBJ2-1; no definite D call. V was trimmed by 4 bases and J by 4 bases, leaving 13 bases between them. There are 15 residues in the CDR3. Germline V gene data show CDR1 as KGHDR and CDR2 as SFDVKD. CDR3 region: CATSDWQDPYNEQFF. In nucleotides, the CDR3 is TGTGCCACCAGTGACTGGCAGGACCCGTACAATGAGCAGTTCTTC.

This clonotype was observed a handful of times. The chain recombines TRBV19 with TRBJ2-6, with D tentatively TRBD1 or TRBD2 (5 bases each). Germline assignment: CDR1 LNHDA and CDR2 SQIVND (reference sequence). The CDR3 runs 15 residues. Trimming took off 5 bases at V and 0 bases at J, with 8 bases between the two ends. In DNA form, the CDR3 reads TGTGCCAGTAGTCTGAGGGGCTCTGGGGCCAACGTCCTGACTTTC. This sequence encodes CASSLRGSGANVLTF.

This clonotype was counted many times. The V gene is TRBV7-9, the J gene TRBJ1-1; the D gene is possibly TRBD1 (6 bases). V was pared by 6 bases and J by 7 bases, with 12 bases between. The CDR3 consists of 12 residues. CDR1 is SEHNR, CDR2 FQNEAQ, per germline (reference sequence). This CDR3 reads CASSRWTDEAFF. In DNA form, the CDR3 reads TGTGCCAGCAGTAGATGGACAGATGAAGCTTTCTTT.

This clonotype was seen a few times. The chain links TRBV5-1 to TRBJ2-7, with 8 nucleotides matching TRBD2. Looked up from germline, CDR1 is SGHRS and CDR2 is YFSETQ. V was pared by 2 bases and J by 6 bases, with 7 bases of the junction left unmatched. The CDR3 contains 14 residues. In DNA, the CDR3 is TGCGCCAGCAGCTTAGCGGGGGCCCCGGGCGAGCAGTACTTC. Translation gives CASSLAGAPGEQYF.

The CDR3 DNA reads TGTGCCAGCAGTTATAAGGGGATTAGCTATGGCTACACCTTC. Translating gives CASSYKGISYGYTF. The rearrangement uses TRBV27 and TRBJ1-2, with a possible D match to TRBD1 (5 bases). Trimming stripped 4 bases from V and 4 bases from J, with 13 bases between. The CDR3 is 14 amino acids. The germline V gene has CDR1 MNHEY and CDR2 SMNVEV (reference sequence).

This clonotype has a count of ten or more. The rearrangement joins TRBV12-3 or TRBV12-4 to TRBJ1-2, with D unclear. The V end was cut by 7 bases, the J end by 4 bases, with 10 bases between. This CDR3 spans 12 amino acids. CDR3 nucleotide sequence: TGTGCCAGCACCCTTGAGGGCTATGGCTACACCTTC. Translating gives CASTLEGYGYTF.

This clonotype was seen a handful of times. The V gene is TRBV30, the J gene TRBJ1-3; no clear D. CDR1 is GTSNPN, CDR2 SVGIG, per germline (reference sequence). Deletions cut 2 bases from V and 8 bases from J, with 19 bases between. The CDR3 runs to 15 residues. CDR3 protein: CAWSPSPGSVDTIYF. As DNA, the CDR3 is TGTGCCTGGAGTCCCTCTCCCGGGTCCGTGGACACCATATATTTT.

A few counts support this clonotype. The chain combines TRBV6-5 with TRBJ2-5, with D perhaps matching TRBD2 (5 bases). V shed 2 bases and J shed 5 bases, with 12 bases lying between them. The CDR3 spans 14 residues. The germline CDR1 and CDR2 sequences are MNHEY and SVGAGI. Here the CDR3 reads CASSYGHGVETQYF. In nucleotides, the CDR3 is TGTGCCAGCAGTTACGGGCACGGGGTCGAGACCCAGTACTTC.

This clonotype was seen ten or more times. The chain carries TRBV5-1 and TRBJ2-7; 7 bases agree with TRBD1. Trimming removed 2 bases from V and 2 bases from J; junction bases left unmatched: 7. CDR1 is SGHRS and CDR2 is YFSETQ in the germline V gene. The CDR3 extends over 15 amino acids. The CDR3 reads CASSFVGTATYEQYF. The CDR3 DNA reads TGCGCCAGCAGCTTTGTAGGGACAGCTACCTACGAGCAGTACTTC. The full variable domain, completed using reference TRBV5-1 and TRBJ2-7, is KAGVTQTPRYLIKTRGQQVTLSCSPISGHRSVSWYQQTPGQGLQFLFEYFSETQRNKGNFPGRFSGRQFSNSRSEMNVSTLELGDSALYLCASSFVGTATYEQYFGPGTRLTVT.

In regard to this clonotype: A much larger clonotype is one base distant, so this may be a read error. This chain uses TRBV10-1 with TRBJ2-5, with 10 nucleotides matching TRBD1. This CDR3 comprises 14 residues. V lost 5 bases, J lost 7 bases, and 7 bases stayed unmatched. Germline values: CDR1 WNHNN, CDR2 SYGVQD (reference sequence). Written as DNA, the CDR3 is TGCGCCAGCAGTACCGGGACAGGGGAAGTGACCCAGTACTTC. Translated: CASSTGTGEVTQYF.

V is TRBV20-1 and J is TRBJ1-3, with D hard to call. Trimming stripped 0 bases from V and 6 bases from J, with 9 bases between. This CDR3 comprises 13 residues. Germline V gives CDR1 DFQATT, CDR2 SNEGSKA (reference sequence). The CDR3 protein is CSARDGNLNTIYF. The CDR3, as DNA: TGCAGTGCTAGAGATGGGAACTTAAACACCATATATTTT.

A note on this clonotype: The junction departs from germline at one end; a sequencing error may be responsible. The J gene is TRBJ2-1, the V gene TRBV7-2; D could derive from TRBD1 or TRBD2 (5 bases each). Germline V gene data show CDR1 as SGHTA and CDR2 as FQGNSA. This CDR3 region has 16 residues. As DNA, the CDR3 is TGTGCCAGCAGCCGGAACCGGGACCTACTGGGGAATGGGCAGTTCTTC. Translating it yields CASSRNRDLLGNGQFF.

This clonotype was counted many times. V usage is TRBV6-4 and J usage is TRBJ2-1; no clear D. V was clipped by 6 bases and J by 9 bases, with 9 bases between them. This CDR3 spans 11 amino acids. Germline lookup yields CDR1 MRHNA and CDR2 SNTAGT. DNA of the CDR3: TGTGCCAGCAGAGTAGTTGCTGAGCAGTTCTTC. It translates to CASRVVAEQFF.

As DNA, the CDR3 is TGTGCCAGCAGGCCCGGTAAGGGGGGCATTCAAGAGACCCAGTACTTC. It encodes CASRPGKGGIQETQYF. The chain has TRBV25-1 and TRBJ2-5, with D tentatively TRBD1 or TRBD2 (6 bases each). Trimming stripped 6 bases from V and 2 bases from J, with 19 bases between. There are 16 residues in the CDR3. Germline V gene lookup returns CDR1 MGHDK and CDR2 SYGVNS.

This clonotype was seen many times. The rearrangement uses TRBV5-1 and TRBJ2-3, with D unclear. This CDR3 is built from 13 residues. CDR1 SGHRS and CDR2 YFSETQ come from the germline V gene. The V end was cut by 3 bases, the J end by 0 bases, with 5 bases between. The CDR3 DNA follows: TGCGCCAGCAGCTCGGGCAGCACAGATACGCAGTATTTT. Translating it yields CASSSGSTDTQYF.

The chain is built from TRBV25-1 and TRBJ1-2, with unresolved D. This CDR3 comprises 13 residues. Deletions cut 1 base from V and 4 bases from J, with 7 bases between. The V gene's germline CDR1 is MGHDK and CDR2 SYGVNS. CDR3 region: CASSELGSYGYTF. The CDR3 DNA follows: TGTGCCAGCAGTGAATTGGGATCCTATGGCTACACCTTC.

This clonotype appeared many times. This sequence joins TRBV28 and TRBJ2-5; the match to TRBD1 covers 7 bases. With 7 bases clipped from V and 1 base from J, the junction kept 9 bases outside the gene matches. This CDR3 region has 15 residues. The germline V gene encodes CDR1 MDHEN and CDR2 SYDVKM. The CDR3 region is CASKRTGAGQETQYF. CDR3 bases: TGTGCCAGCAAAAGGACAGGCGCAGGCCAAGAGACCCAGTACTTC.

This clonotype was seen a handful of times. DNA of the CDR3: TGCGCCAGCAGCCCCACGGGGGGCTCCTACAATGAGCAGTTCTTC. Translation: CASSPTGGSYNEQFF. J is TRBJ2-1 and V is TRBV5-1, with 7 bases matching TRBD2. The CDR3 runs to 15 residues. Germline V gene sequence: CDR1 SGHRS, CDR2 YFSETQ. Germline trimming cut 4 bases from V and 0 bases from J; bases unmatched to any gene: 4.

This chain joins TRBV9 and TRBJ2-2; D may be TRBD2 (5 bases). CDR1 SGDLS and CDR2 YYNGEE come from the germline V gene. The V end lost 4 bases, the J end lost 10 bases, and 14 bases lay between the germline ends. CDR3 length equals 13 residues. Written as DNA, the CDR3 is TGTGCCAGCAGCTCGAGGGAGAGGACGGAGCTGTTTTTT. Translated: CASSSRERTELFF. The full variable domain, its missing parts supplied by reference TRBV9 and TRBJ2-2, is DSGVTQTPKHLITATGQRVTLRCSPRSGDLSVYWYQQSLDQGLQFLIQYYNGEERAKGNILERFSAQQFPDLHSELNLSSLELGDSALYFCASSSRERTELFFGEGSRLTVL.

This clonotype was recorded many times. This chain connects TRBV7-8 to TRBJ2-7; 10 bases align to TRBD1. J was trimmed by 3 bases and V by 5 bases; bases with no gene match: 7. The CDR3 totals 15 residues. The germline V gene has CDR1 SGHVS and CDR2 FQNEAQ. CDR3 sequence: CASSVDGTGDYEQYF. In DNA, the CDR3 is TGTGCCAGCAGCGTAGATGGGACAGGGGACTACGAGCAGTACTTC.